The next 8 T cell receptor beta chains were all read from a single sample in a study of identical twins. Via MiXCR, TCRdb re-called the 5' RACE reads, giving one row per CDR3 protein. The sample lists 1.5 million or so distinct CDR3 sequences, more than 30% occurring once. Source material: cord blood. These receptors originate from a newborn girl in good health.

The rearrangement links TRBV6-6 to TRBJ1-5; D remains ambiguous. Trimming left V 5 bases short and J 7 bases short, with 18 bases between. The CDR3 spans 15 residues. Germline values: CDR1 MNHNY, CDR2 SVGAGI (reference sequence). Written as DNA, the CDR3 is TGTGCCAGCAGTAGCAGACAAGTTAATTCCCAGCCCCAGCATTTT. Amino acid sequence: CASSSRQVNSQPQHF.

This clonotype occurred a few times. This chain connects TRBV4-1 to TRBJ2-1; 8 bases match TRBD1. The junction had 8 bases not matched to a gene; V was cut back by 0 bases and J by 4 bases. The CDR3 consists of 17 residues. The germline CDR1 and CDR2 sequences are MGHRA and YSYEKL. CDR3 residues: CASSQDEETGVYNEQFF. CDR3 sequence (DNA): TGCGCCAGCAGCCAAGATGAGGAGACAGGGGTTTACAATGAGCAGTTCTTC.

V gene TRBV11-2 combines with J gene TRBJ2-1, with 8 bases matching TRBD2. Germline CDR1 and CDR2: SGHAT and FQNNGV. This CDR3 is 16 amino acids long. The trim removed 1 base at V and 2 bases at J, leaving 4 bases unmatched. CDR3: CASSLVLGGAYNEQFF. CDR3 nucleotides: TGTGCCAGCAGCTTAGTTCTCGGGGGGGCCTACAATGAGCAGTTCTTC.

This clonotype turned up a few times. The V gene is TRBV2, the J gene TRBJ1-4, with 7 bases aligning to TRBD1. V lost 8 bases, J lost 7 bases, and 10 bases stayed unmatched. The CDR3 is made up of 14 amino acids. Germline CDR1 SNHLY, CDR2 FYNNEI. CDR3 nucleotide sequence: TGTGCCAGCGGTCTCCATCAGGGGGGTGAAAAACTGTTTTTT. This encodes CASGLHQGGEKLFF.

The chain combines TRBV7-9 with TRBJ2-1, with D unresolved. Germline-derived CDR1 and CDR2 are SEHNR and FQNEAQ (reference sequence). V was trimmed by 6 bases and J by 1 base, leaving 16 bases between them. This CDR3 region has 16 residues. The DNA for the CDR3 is TGTGCCAGCAGTTCGACCGACGGCCGATCCTACAATGAGCAGTTCTTC. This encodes CASSSTDGRSYNEQFF.

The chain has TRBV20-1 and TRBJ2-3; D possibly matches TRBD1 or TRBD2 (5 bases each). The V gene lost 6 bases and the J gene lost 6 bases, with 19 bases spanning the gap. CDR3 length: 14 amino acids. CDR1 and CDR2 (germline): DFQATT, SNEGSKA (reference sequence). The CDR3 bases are TGCAGTGCCCTAGACAGCGTCCGCGGGGATACGCAGTATTTT. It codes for CSALDSVRGDTQYF.

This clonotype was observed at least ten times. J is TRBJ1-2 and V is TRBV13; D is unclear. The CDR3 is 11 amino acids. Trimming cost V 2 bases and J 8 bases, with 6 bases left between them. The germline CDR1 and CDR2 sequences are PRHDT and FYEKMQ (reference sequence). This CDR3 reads CASSLKSGYTF. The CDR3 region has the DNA TGTGCCAGCAGCTTAAAAAGCGGCTACACCTTC.

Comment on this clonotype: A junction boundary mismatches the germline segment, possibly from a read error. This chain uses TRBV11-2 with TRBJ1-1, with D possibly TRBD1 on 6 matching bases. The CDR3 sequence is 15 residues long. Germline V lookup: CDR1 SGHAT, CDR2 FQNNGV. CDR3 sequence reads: CASSFASGQNTGAFF. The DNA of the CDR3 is TGTGCCAGCAGCTTCGCCTCAGGACAGAACACTGGAGCTTTCTTT.